The next 12 T cell receptor beta chains were all read from a single sample in a study of shared clonotypes between healthy human individuals. The data were produced by immunoSEQ multiplex PCR, yet TCRdb's version contains in-frame clones alone and is incomplete. The data show over a million clones, approximately 78% seen once. What was sequenced was memory CD4+ T cells from PBMCs. The subset was: CD45RA-negative fraction. The origin of the receptors is a man aged 18 to 29 in good health. Some clones in this sample may be carry-over from other donors' samples.

This clone was picked up many times. The chain links TRBV18 to TRBJ2-3; 8 bases agree with TRBD2. Trimming cost V 2 bases and J 2 bases; bases outside gene matches: 6. CDR3 length equals 16 residues. Looked up from germline, CDR1 is KGHSH and CDR2 is LQKENI. The CDR3 sequence: CASSPGSGAITDTQYF. The CDR3 DNA sequence: TGTGCCAGCTCACCAGGTAGCGGGGCCATCACAGATACGCAGTATTTT.

A remark on this clone: The limits of the CDR3 on the DNA are not certain, so only TCRdb's listed CDR3 is given. Here the CDR3 reads CASSFGPGDEQFF. The rearrangement links TRBV5-1 to TRBJ2-1. CDR1 and CDR2 (germline): SGHRS, YFSETQ. The length of the CDR3 is 13 amino acids, counting both ends.

The rearrangement links TRBV29-1 to TRBJ1-4; a possible D gene is TRBD1 (5 bases). This CDR3 has 12 amino acids. Per the germline V gene, CDR1 is SQVTM and CDR2 is ANQGSEA. The chain's CDR3 is CSLGGVGEKLFF. The CDR3 DNA follows: TGCAGTTTGGGGGGGGTGGGCGAAAAACTGTTTTTT.

V is TRBV18 and J is TRBJ1-4; D not certain. There are 16 residues in the CDR3. Germline assignment: CDR1 KGHSH and CDR2 LQKENI. Trimming left V 6 bases short and J 2 bases short, with 16 bases between. As DNA, the CDR3 is TGTGCCAGCTCCCCGGTTGCGGGATTTACTAATGAAAAACTGTTTTTT. Translation gives CASSPVAGFTNEKLFF. Drawing the rest from reference TRBV18 and TRBJ1-4, the complete variable domain is NAGVMQNPRHLVRRRGQEARLRCSPMKGHSHVYWYRQLPEEGLKFMVYLQKENIIDESGMPKERFSAEFPKEGPSILRIQQVVRGDSAAYFCASSPVAGFTNEKLFFGSGTQLSVL.

This chain uses TRBV14 with TRBJ2-5; 7 nucleotides match TRBD1. Germline CDR1 reads SGHDN; CDR2 reads FVKESK. Unmatched junction bases numbered 7, after V lost 3 bases and J lost 3 bases. The CDR3 is 15 amino acids. CDR3 bases: TGTGCCAGCAGCCAGGTCCGGGACAGAGAAGAGACCCAGTACTTC. It encodes CASSQVRDREETQYF.

Ten or more counts support this clone. The V call is TRBV5-1, the J call TRBJ1-4, with D perhaps matching TRBD1 (6 bases). Trimming cost V 4 bases and J 8 bases, with 18 bases left between them. The CDR3 is 15 amino acids. Germline lookup yields CDR1 SGHRS and CDR2 YFSETQ. CDR3 sequence: CASSSGTKEWEKLFF. The CDR3 region has the DNA TGCGCCAGCAGCAGTGGGACAAAAGAGTGGGAAAAACTGTTTTTT.

The chain joins TRBV28 to TRBJ1-2; TRBD1 agrees at 8 bases. This CDR3 region has 16 residues. V lost 7 bases, J lost 4 bases, and 14 bases stayed unmatched. Germline CDR1 is MDHEN and CDR2 is SYDVKM. The CDR3, as DNA: TGTGCCAGCAACCAACCCCCAGGGGGCGCGGTCTATGGCTACACCTTC. Translation: CASNQPPGGAVYGYTF.

A word on this clone: The same CDR3 also results from other DNA sequences found in this sample. The J gene is TRBJ2-2, the V gene TRBV5-1, with D unresolved. CDR1 is SGHRS, CDR2 YFSETQ, per germline. The CDR3 runs 15 residues. V dropped 0 bases and J dropped 1 base, with 7 bases sitting between them. CDR3 sequence: CASSLGAGNTGELFF. As DNA, the CDR3 is TGCGCCAGCAGCTTGGGTGCAGGGAACACCGGGGAGCTGTTTTTT.

The V and J genes are TRBV27 and TRBJ2-7; D is perhaps TRBD2 (5 bases). This CDR3 is 14 amino acids long. Germline values: CDR1 MNHEY, CDR2 SMNVEV (reference sequence). V was shortened by 3 bases and J by 0 bases, with 9 bases between the two germline ends. CDR3 residues: CASSLRASSYEQYF. For the CDR3, the DNA is TGTGCCAGCAGTTTGCGGGCCTCCTCCTACGAGCAGTACTTC.

The chain uses TRBV5-1 and TRBJ2-1; 9 nucleotides match TRBD1. V trimming: 4 bases; J trimming: 6 bases; junction bases outside the gene matches: 11. The CDR3 sequence is 16 residues long. Per germline, CDR1 SGHRS and CDR2 YFSETQ. For the CDR3, the DNA is TGCGCCAGCAGCGATCGACCGGGACAGGGTTCCAATGAGCAGTTCTTC. Its protein product is CASSDRPGQGSNEQFF.

The CDR3 sequence: CASSRNPPGAGELFF. In DNA, the CDR3 is TGTGCCAGCAGCCGAAACCCCCCGGGCGCCGGGGAGCTGTTTTTT. The rearrangement joins TRBV9 to TRBJ2-2; no definite D call. The CDR3 consists of 15 residues. Germline CDR1 SGDLS, CDR2 YYNGEE. V shed 4 bases and J shed 6 bases, with 16 bases lying between them.

This clone is a singleton in its sample. The chain links TRBV11-2 to TRBJ2-5, with 7 bases aligning to TRBD1. The trim removed 4 bases at V and 2 bases at J, leaving 13 bases unmatched. Germline-derived CDR1 and CDR2 are SGHAT and FQNNGV. The CDR3 spans 17 residues. This CDR3 is CASSYRSGQRVQETQYF. CDR3 coding DNA: TGTGCCAGCAGCTACAGATCGGGACAGAGGGTACAAGAGACCCAGTACTTC.